This TCR beta chain emerged from a study of a mutant IDH1 vaccine in newly diagnosed glioma. About the study: With temozolomide cycles, or 4-6 weeks after radiotherapy alone, vaccination was started.

Of note for this clone: No antigen is known for it.

Time point in this sample: week 35, safety follow-up. Vaccination used 300 ug of mutant IDH1 20-mer peptide per dose, with topical imiquimod. New IDH1-mutant, ATRX-lost WHO grade 3 or 4 astrocytomas occurred in donors. V dropped 7 bases and J dropped 0 bases, with 10 bases sitting between them. Germline V CDR1 and CDR2: SGHNT, YYREEE (reference sequence). CDR3 length: 13 residues. Measured with immunoSEQ multiplex PCR; TCRdb has only the in-frame clones, and not every one. The sample includes tens of thousands of clones, around 87% of them seen just once. The source is a man under 40 with glioma. The chain uses TRBV5-4 and TRBJ2-5; TRBD1 is a possible D gene (5 bases). Material: PBMCs, obtained from a glioma patient whose treatment included an IDH1 peptide vaccine. CDR3 sequence (DNA): TGTGCCAGCCGCAGGGAAAACCAAGAGACCCAGTACTTC. Amino acids: CASRRENQETQYF.